This T cell receptor beta chain was documented in a study of blood T cell repertoires in COVID-19. Using immunoSEQ multiplex PCR, the repertoire was profiled, and TCRdb retains in-frame clones only, with some absent. The sample carries some 340,000 clones, more than 85% recorded once. Material: PBMCs or T cells enriched from blood (not recorded which). The sequence came from a woman aged 25 to 39 who had been exposed to COVID-19.

The CDR3 DNA follows: TGTGCCAGCAGCCAAGCCCCCAGCGGGGGCTCCTACGAGCAGTACTTC. It yields the protein CASSQAPSGGSYEQYF. This chain links TRBV13 with TRBJ2-7; 8 bases line up with TRBD2. Germline loops: CDR1 PRHDT, CDR2 FYEKMQ (reference sequence). Germline trimming cut 5 bases from V and 0 bases from J; bases unmatched to any gene: 9. CDR3 length equals 16 residues.